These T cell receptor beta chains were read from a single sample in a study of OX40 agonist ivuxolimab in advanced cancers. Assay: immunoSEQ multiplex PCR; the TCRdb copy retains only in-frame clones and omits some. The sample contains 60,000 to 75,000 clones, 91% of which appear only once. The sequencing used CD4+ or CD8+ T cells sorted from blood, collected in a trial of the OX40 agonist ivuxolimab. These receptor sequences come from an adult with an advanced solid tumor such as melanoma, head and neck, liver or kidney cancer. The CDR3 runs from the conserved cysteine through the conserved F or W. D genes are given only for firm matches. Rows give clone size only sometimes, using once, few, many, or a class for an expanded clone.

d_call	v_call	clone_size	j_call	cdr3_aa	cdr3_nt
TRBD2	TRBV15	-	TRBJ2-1	CATSRDSGERSQFF	TGTGCCACCAGCAGAGATAGCGGGGAACGGAGTCAGTTCTTC
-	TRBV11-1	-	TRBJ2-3	CASSLAVTDTQYF	TGTGCCAGCAGCTTAGCGGTCACAGATACGCAGTATTTT
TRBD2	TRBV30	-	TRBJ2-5	CAWTLASGVGAQYF	TGTGCCTGGACATTAGCTAGCGGGGTCGGGGCCCAGTACTTC
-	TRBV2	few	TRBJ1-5	CASSGVPNQPQHF	TGTGCCAGCAGTGGGGTGCCCAATCAGCCCCAGCATTTT
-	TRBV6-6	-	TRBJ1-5	CASRPEGPYSNQPQHF	TGTGCCAGCAGGCCCGAAGGGCCTTATAGCAATCAGCCCCAGCATTTT
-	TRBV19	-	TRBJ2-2	CASSWPGINTGELFF	TGTGCCAGTAGTTGGCCGGGAATTAACACCGGGGAGCTGTTTTTT
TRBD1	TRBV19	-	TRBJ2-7	CASSTLTRGRYEQYF	TGTGCCAGTAGTACCCTGACCAGGGGGCGATACGAGCAGTACTTC
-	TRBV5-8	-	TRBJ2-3	CASIADTQYF	TGTGCCAGCATCGCAGATACGCAGTATTTT
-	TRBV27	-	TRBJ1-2	CASSLMAGVSGYTF	TGTGCCAGCAGTTTGATGGCGGGGGTGTCTGGCTACACCTTC
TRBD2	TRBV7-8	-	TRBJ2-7	CASSLAELAGVYEQYF	TGTGCCAGCAGCTTAGCGGAACTAGCGGGGGTCTACGAGCAGTACTTC
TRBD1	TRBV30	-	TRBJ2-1	CAWTRQGLDEQFF	TGTGCCTGGACCCGACAGGGTTTAGATGAGCAGTTCTTC
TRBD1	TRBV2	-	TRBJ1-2	CASRRAGGGEGYTF	TGTGCCAGCAGGCGAGCAGGGGGCGGCGAGGGCTACACCTTC
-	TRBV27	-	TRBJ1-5	CASRTQGVPAQHF	TGTGCCAGCAGGACACAGGGCGTCCCGGCCCAGCATTTT
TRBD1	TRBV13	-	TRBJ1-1	CASSSQGQGLVAFF	TGTGCCAGCAGCTCCCAGGGACAGGGATTGGTAGCTTTCTTT
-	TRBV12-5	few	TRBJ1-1	CASAKGTPNTEAFF	TGTGCTAGCGCGAAAGGGACACCGAACACTGAAGCTTTCTTT
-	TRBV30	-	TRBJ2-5	CAWSLGETQYF	TGTGCCTGGAGTCTAGGTGAGACCCAGTACTTC
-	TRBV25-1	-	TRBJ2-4	CASSESGGVAKNIQYF	TGTGCCAGCAGTGAATCGGGCGGAGTAGCCAAAAACATTCAGTACTTC
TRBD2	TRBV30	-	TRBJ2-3	CAWSVKGQVGVVISGRAPNTQYF	TGTGCCTGGAGTGTAAAAGGACAGGTTGGGGTCGTGATAAGCGGGAGGGCCCCAAATACGCAGTATTTT
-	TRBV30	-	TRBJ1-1	CAWSQGMNTEAFF	TGTGCCTGGAGTCAGGGAATGAACACTGAAGCTTTCTTT
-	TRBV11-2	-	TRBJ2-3	CASSSPQGSFTNDTQYF	TGTGCCAGCAGCTCGCCACAGGGTTCATTTACAAACGATACGCAGTATTTT
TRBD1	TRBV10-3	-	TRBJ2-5	CATWTGEETQYF	TGTGCCACGTGGACAGGGGAAGAGACCCAGTACTTC
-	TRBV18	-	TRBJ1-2	CASSPSDQGLYGYTF	TGTGCCAGCTCACCTTCGGACCAGGGCCTCTATGGCTACACCTTC
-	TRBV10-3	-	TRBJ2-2	CASMESTANTGELFF	TGTGCCAGCATGGAGTCGACAGCGAACACCGGGGAGCTGTTTTTT
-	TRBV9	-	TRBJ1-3	CASSPPTGLSGNTIYF	TGTGCCAGCAGCCCTCCGACCGGTCTCTCTGGAAACACCATATATTTT
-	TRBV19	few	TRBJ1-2	CARRVGGYTF	TGTGCCAGGAGGGTCGGGGGCTACACCTTC
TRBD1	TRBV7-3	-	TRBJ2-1	CASSLSPGQGDGEQFF	TGTGCCAGCAGCTTAAGCCCCGGACAGGGGGATGGTGAGCAGTTCTTC
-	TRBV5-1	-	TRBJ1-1	CASSFEGSNTEAFF	TGCGCCAGCAGCTTTGAAGGATCGAACACTGAAGCTTTCTTT
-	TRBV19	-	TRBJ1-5	CASSKQFNQPQHF	TGTGCCAGTAGTAAGCAGTTCAATCAGCCCCAGCATTTT
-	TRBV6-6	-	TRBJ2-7	CASSYSRWQANEQYF	TGTGCCAGCAGTTACTCGAGATGGCAGGCCAACGAGCAGTACTTC
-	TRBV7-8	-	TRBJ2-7	CASSFDSYEQYF	TGTGCCAGCAGCTTCGACAGCTACGAGCAGTACTTC
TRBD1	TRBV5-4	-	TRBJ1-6	CASSVGQGNSPLHF	TGTGCCAGCAGCGTCGGACAGGGAAATTCACCCCTCCACTTT
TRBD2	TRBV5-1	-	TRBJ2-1	CASSDASGPTSNEQFF	TGCGCCAGCAGCGACGCTAGCGGCCCCACTTCCAATGAGCAGTTCTTC
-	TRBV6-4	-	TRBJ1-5	CASSGGPGAPQHF	TGTGCCAGCAGTGGCGGCCCAGGGGCGCCCCAGCATTTT
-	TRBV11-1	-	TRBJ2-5	CASSLAVSRGEETQYF	TGTGCCAGCAGCTTAGCGGTGTCCAGGGGGGAAGAGACCCAGTACTTC
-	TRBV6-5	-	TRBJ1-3	CASSYEWKANTIYF	TGTGCCAGCAGTTACGAGTGGAAGGCAAACACCATATATTTT
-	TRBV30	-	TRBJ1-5	CAWSSGSGQPQHF	TGTGCCTGGAGTTCAGGGAGTGGCCAGCCCCAGCATTTT
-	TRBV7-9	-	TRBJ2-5	CASRFFPEETQYF	TGTGCCAGCAGGTTTTTCCCCGAGGAGACCCAGTACTTC
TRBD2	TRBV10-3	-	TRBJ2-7	CATTMVAGESYEQYF	TGTGCCACCACGATGGTAGCGGGTGAATCCTACGAGCAGTACTTC
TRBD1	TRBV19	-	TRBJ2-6	CASSTYRIGVQGAGANVLTF	TGTGCCAGTAGTACCTACAGGATTGGGGTACAGGGGGCTGGGGCCAACGTCCTGACTTTC
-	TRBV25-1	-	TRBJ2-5	CASSELRVQETQYF	TGTGCCAGCAGTGAACTCAGGGTGCAAGAGACCCAGTACTTC
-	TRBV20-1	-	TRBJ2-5	CSATSQTQYF	TGCAGTGCTACCTCCCAGACCCAGTACTTC
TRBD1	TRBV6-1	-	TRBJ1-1	CASSGGGTGKFTEAFF	TGTGCCAGCAGTGGGGGTGGGACAGGGAAATTCACTGAAGCTTTCTTT
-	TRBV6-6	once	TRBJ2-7	CASTQGGQGRQEQYF	TGTGCCAGCACCCAAGGAGGGCAGGGAAGGCAGGAGCAGTACTTC
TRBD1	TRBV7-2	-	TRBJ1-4	CASSRGTGQNEKLFF	TGTGCCAGCAGCCGTGGGACAGGCCAAAATGAAAAACTGTTTTTT
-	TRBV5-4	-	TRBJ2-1	CASSPRGSSYNEQFF	TGTGCCAGCAGCCCCCGTGGGTCCTCCTACAATGAGCAGTTCTTC
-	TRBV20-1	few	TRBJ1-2	CSARVGNGYTF	TGCAGTGCTAGAGTGGGAAATGGCTACACCTTC
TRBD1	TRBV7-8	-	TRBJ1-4	CASSLAPTGGFNEKLFF	TGTGCCAGCAGCTTAGCTCCGACAGGGGGATTTAATGAAAAACTGTTTTTT
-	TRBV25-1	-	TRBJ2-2	CASSEQGYTGELFF	TGTGCCAGCAGTGAACAGGGCTACACCGGGGAGCTGTTTTTT
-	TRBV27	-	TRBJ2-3	CASSLFDGDTQYF	TGTGCCAGCAGTTTATTCGACGGAGATACGCAGTATTTT
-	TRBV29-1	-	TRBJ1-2	CSVNQAERYGYTF	TGCAGCGTTAACCAGGCGGAACGCTATGGCTACACCTTC
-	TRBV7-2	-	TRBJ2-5	CASSLPPETQYF	TGTGCCAGCAGCTTACCTCCGGAGACCCAGTACTTC
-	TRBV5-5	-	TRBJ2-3	CASSPGLAATDTQYF	TGTGCCAGCAGCCCGGGACTCGCGGCCACAGATACGCAGTATTTT
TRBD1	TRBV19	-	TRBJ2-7	CASSSNRGSYEQYF	TGTGCCAGTAGTAGTAACAGGGGGTCCTACGAGCAGTACTTC
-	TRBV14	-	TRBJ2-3	CASSHRGVGTDTQYF	TGTGCCAGCAGCCACAGGGGGGTTGGCACAGATACGCAGTATTTT
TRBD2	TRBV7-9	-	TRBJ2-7	CASSLMGGNYEQYF	TGTGCCAGCAGCTTAATGGGGGGGAACTACGAGCAGTACTTC
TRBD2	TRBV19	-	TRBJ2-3	CASSSPGTSGVAQYF	TGTGCCAGTAGTTCGCCCGGGACTAGCGGAGTAGCGCAGTATTTT
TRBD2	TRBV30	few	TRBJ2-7	CAWSVMTSGRAEYF	TGTGCCTGGAGCGTCATGACTAGCGGGAGGGCCGAGTACTTC
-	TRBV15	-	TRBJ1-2	CATSRDRIQSGYTF	TGTGCCACCAGCAGAGATCGGATTCAGAGTGGCTACACCTTC
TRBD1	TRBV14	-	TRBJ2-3	CASSQKERTGTDTQYF	TGTGCCAGCAGCCAGAAGGAAAGGACAGGAACAGATACGCAGTATTTT
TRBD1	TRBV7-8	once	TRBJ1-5	CASSPDRVGQPQHF	TGTGCCAGCAGCCCGGACAGGGTGGGTCAGCCCCAGCATTTT